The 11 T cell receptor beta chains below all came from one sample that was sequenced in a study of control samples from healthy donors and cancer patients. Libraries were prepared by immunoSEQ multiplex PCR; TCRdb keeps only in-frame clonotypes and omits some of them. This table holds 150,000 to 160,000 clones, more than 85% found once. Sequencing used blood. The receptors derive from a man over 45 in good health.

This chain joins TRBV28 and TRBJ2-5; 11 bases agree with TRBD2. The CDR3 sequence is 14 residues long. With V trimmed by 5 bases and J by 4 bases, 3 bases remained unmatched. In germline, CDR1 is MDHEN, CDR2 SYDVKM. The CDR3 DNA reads TGTGCCAGCAGTCCGACTAGCGGGACAGAGACCCAGTACTTC. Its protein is CASSPTSGTETQYF. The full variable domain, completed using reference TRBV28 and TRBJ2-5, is DVKVTQSSRYLVKRTGEKVFLECVQDMDHENMFWYRQDPGLGLRLIYFSYDVKMKEKGDIPEGYSVSREKKERFSLILESASTNQTSMYLCASSPTSGTETQYFGPGTRLLVL.

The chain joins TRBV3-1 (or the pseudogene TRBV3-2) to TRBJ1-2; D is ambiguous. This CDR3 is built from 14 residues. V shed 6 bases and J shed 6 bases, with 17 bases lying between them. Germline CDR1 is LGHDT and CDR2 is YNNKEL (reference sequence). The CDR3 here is CASRPTTFFNGYTF. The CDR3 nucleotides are TGTGCCAGCAGACCAACAACGTTCTTTAATGGCTACACCTTC.

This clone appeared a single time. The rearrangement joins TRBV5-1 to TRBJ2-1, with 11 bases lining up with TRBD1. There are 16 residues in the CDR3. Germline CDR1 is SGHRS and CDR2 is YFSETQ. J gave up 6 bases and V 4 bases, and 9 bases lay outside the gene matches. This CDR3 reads CASSGQGALKTNEQFF. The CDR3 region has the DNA TGCGCCAGCAGCGGACAGGGGGCCCTTAAAACCAATGAGCAGTTCTTC.

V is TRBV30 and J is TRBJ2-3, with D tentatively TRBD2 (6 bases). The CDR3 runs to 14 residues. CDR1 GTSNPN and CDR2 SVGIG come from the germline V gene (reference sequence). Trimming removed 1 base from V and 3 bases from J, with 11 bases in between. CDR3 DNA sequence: TGTGCCTGGAGTGCTACTAGCCTGACAGATACGCAGTATTTT. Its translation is CAWSATSLTDTQYF. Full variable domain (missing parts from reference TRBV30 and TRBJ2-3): SQTIHQWPATLVQPVGSPLSLECTVEGTSNPNLYWYRQAAGRGLQLLFYSVGIGQISSEVPQNLSASRPQDRQFILSSKKLLLSDSGFYLCAWSATSLTDTQYFGPGTRLTVL.

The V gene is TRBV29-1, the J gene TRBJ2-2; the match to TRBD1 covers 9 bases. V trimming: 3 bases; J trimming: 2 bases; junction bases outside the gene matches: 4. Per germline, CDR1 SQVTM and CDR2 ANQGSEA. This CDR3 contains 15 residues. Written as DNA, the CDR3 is TGCAGCGTTGAGCCGGGACAGGGAAACACCGGGGAGCTGTTTTTT. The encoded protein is CSVEPGQGNTGELFF.

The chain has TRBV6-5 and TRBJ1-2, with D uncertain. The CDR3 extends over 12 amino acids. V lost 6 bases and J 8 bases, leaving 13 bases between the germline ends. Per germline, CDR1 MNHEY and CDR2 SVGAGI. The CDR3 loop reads CASRTGPWGYTF. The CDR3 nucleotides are TGTGCCAGCAGGACCGGGCCCTGGGGCTACACCTTC.

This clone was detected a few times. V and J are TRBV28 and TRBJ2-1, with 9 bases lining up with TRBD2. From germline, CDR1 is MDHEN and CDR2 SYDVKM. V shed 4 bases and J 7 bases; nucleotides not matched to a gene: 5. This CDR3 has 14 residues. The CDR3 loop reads CASSSLAGRNEQFF. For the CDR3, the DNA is TGTGCCAGCAGTTCCCTAGCGGGAAGGAATGAGCAGTTCTTC.

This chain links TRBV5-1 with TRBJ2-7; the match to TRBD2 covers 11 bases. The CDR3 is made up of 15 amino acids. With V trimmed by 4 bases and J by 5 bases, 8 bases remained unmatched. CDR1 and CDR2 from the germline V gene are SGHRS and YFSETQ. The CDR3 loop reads CASSLLAGGLNEQYF. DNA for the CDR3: TGCGCCAGCAGCCTATTAGCGGGAGGGCTTAACGAGCAGTACTTC.

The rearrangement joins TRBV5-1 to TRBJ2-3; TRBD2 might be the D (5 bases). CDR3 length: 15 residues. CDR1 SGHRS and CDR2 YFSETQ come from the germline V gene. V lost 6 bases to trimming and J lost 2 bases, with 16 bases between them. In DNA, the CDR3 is TGCGCCAGCATGGCTCGAGGGTCACTCACAGATACGCAGTATTTT. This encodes CASMARGSLTDTQYF.

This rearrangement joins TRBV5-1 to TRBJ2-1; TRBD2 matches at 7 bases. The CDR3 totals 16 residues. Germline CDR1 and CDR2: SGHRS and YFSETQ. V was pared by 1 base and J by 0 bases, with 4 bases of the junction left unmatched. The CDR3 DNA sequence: TGCGCCAGCAGCTTGTCTAGCGGAAGCTCCTACAATGAGCAGTTCTTC. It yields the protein CASSLSSGSSYNEQFF.

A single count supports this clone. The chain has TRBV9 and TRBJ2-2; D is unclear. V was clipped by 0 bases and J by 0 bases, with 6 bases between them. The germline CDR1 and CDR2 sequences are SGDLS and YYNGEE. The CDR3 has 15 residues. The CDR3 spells CASSVGLTNTGELFF. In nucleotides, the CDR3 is TGTGCCAGCAGCGTAGGACTGACGAACACCGGGGAGCTGTTTTTT. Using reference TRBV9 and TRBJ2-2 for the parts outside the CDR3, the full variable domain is DSGVTQTPKHLITATGQRVTLRCSPRSGDLSVYWYQQSLDQGLQFLIQYYNGEERAKGNILERFSAQQFPDLHSELNLSSLELGDSALYFCASSVGLTNTGELFFGEGSRLTVL.